A selection of T cell receptor beta chains follows, all from one sample in a study of blood T cells in healthy people across ages. MiXCR, run by TCRdb on the 5' RACE reads, gives a single entry per CDR3 protein. The repertoire includes 1.5 million to 2 million distinct CDR3 sequences, roughly a third of them detected once, and about 10% sits in the top ten. Material: blood. These receptors all stem from a woman in her twenties or thirties in good health. CDR3s include the opening cysteine and the closing phenylalanine or tryptophan. A D gene is named only where the DNA matches it firmly. Rows give clone size only sometimes, using once, few, many, or a class for an expanded clone.

v_call: TRBV6-1; d_call: .; j_call: TRBJ1-6; clone_size: .; cdr3_aa: CASSLGRGDSPLHF; cdr3_nt: TGTGCCAGCAGTTTAGGACGGGGGGATTCACCCCTCCACTTT
v_call: TRBV4-1; d_call: .; j_call: TRBJ2-3; clone_size: .; cdr3_aa: CASSHWTSADTQYF; cdr3_nt: TGCGCCAGCAGCCACTGGACAAGCGCAGATACGCAGTATTTT
v_call: TRBV14; d_call: .; j_call: TRBJ2-7; clone_size: .; cdr3_aa: CASSQDHGRGAYEQYF; cdr3_nt: TGTGCCAGCAGCCAAGATCACGGCAGGGGAGCCTACGAGCAGTACTTC
v_call: TRBV21-1; d_call: .; j_call: TRBJ2-3; clone_size: .; cdr3_aa: CASSKCEGKLTDTQYF; cdr3_nt: TGTGCCAGCAGCAAATGCGAGGGGAAGCTCACAGATACGCAGTATTTT
v_call: TRBV29-1; d_call: TRBD1; j_call: TRBJ1-1; clone_size: .; cdr3_aa: CSVGKQGVNTEAFF; cdr3_nt: TGCAGCGTCGGTAAACAGGGGGTGAACACTGAAGCTTTCTTT
v_call: TRBV20-1; d_call: .; j_call: TRBJ2-5; clone_size: .; cdr3_aa: CSANSWPQTRETQYF; cdr3_nt: TGCAGTGCTAATTCGTGGCCCCAGACTCGGGAGACCCAGTACTTC
v_call: TRBV20-1; d_call: .; j_call: TRBJ2-3; clone_size: .; cdr3_aa: CSARASADTQYF; cdr3_nt: TGCAGTGCTAGGGCAAGCGCGGATACGCAGTATTTT
v_call: TRBV4-2; d_call: .; j_call: TRBJ2-1; clone_size: .; cdr3_aa: CASSGGMGLRFF; cdr3_nt: TGTGCCAGCAGCGGGGGGATGGGGTTACGGTTCTTC
v_call: TRBV4-1; d_call: .; j_call: TRBJ1-1; clone_size: once; cdr3_aa: CASSQNRPGSDTEAFF; cdr3_nt: TGCGCCAGCAGCCAAAATCGTCCGGGTTCGGACACTGAAGCTTTCTTT
v_call: TRBV13; d_call: .; j_call: TRBJ2-7; clone_size: .; cdr3_aa: CASSPRDWSYEHYF; cdr3_nt: TGTGCCAGCAGCCCTCGGGACTGGTCCTACGAGCATTACTTC
v_call: TRBV12-3/TRBV12-4; d_call: TRBD2; j_call: TRBJ2-3; clone_size: .; cdr3_aa: CASIDLAGGDTQYF; cdr3_nt: TGTGCCAGCATCGATCTAGCGGGAGGCGATACGCAGTATTTT
v_call: TRBV7-6; d_call: .; j_call: TRBJ2-1; clone_size: few; cdr3_aa: CASSPPGQNEQFF; cdr3_nt: TGTGCCAGCAGCCCGCCGGGGCAAAATGAGCAGTTCTTC
v_call: TRBV12-3/TRBV12-4; d_call: .; j_call: TRBJ2-7; clone_size: .; cdr3_aa: CASSWSSVPYEQYF; cdr3_nt: TGTGCCAGCAGTTGGTCTAGCGTTCCCTACGAGCAGTACTTC
v_call: TRBV27; d_call: TRBD1; j_call: TRBJ1-2; clone_size: .; cdr3_aa: CASSARQGCYGYTF; cdr3_nt: TGTGCCAGCAGTGCCCGACAGGGGTGCTATGGCTACACCTTC
v_call: TRBV5-5; d_call: TRBD2; j_call: TRBJ2-1; clone_size: few; cdr3_aa: CASSSTSGSSYNEQFF; cdr3_nt: TGTGCCAGCAGCTCTACTAGCGGGAGCTCCTACAATGAGCAGTTCTTC
v_call: TRBV27; d_call: TRBD1; j_call: TRBJ2-3; clone_size: few; cdr3_aa: CASATGLRGTDTQYF; cdr3_nt: TGTGCCAGTGCGACAGGGCTACGGGGCACAGATACGCAGTATTTT
v_call: TRBV5-6; d_call: .; j_call: TRBJ2-5; clone_size: few; cdr3_aa: CASSLDGTDVGREQYF; cdr3_nt: TGTGCCAGCAGCTTGGACGGGACAGATGTTGGTCGGGAGCAGTACTTC
v_call: TRBV29-1; d_call: .; j_call: TRBJ2-2; clone_size: .; cdr3_aa: CSVEDLRTAVGLFF; cdr3_nt: TGCAGCGTTGAAGATCTCCGGACTGCCGTGGGGCTGTTTTTT
v_call: TRBV5-5; d_call: TRBD2; j_call: TRBJ2-5; clone_size: few; cdr3_aa: CASLAGGSQETQYF; cdr3_nt: TGTGCCAGCCTGGCGGGGGGCTCCCAAGAGACCCAGTACTTC
v_call: TRBV7-9; d_call: .; j_call: TRBJ2-1; clone_size: few; cdr3_aa: CASQGLQNEQFF; cdr3_nt: TGTGCCAGCCAGGGGTTGCAGAATGAGCAGTTCTTC
v_call: TRBV2; d_call: TRBD2; j_call: TRBJ2-1; clone_size: .; cdr3_aa: CASSPTSGRDSEQFF; cdr3_nt: TGTGCCAGCAGTCCTACTAGCGGGAGGGACAGTGAGCAGTTCTTC
v_call: TRBV27; d_call: .; j_call: TRBJ2-1; clone_size: .; cdr3_aa: CASKLGSLAYNEQFF; cdr3_nt: TGTGCCAGCAAGTTGGGCTCACTTGCCTACAATGAGCAGTTCTTC
v_call: TRBV14; d_call: .; j_call: TRBJ2-3; clone_size: once; cdr3_aa: CASSPQGFGQYF; cdr3_nt: TGTGCCAGCAGCCCACAGGGATTTGGGCAGTATTTT
v_call: TRBV5-5; d_call: TRBD1; j_call: TRBJ1-5; clone_size: .; cdr3_aa: CASSLDRVGQPQHF; cdr3_nt: TGTGCCAGCAGCTTAGACAGGGTGGGGCAGCCCCAGCATTTT
v_call: TRBV4-1; d_call: TRBD2; j_call: TRBJ2-7; clone_size: many; cdr3_aa: CASRPAGSSYEQYF; cdr3_nt: TGCGCCAGCAGACCAGCGGGGAGCTCCTACGAGCAGTACTTC
v_call: TRBV6-5; d_call: .; j_call: TRBJ2-7; clone_size: .; cdr3_aa: CASSAQQGLYEQYF; cdr3_nt: TGTGCCAGCAGTGCCCAACAGGGTTTGTACGAGCAGTACTTC
v_call: TRBV7-9; d_call: TRBD1; j_call: TRBJ1-2; clone_size: few; cdr3_aa: CASSRGQVGSGYTF; cdr3_nt: TGTGCCAGCAGCCGGGGACAGGTTGGCTCCGGCTACACCTTC